The 9 T cell receptor beta chains reported below all come from one sample, sequenced in a study of T cells after yellow fever vaccination. TCRdb ran MiXCR on the 5' RACE reads and lists one entry per CDR3 protein. There are 300,000 or so distinct CDR3 sequences in the sample; 6.8% occur only once, and 15% to 20% lies in the top ten. The source was PBMCs, collected roughly 45 days after the first yellow fever vaccination. Source of these receptors: a man aged 18-30 years who received the YFV17D yellow fever vaccine.

This clonotype has only a few counts. The chain joins TRBV29-1 to TRBJ2-7, with 11 nucleotides matching TRBD2. V lost 6 bases and J lost 2; bases outside the gene matches: 6. Germline CDR1 and CDR2: SQVTM and ANQGSEA. The CDR3 totals 14 residues. CDR3 bases: TGCAGCGTGTTACTAGCGGGGGAGCCCTACGAGCAGTACGTC. Translated: CSVLLAGEPYEQYV.

V is TRBV20-1 and J is TRBJ2-7; 9 bases align to TRBD1. J was trimmed by 4 bases and V by 0 bases; bases with no gene match: 7. This CDR3 contains 15 residues. Germline values: CDR1 DFQATT, CDR2 SNEGSKA (reference sequence). CDR3 sequence: CSARDSGTGFYEQYF. CDR3 in DNA: TGCAGTGCTAGAGATTCGGGGACAGGGTTTTACGAGCAGTACTTC.

In its sample, this clonotype was seen a few times. The gene calls are TRBV6-2 or TRBV6-3 and TRBJ2-5; D remains ambiguous. The CDR3 extends over 13 amino acids. Germline CDR1 reads MNHEY; CDR2 reads SVGEGT. Trimming left V 7 bases short and J 5 bases short, with 14 bases between. The CDR3 here is CASTDGHDETQYF. Here the CDR3 DNA reads TGTGCCAGCACTGACGGTCACGACGAGACCCAGTACTTC.

There are many counts of this clonotype. The chain has TRBV14 and TRBJ2-2; no clear D. Looked up from germline, CDR1 is SGHDN and CDR2 is FVKESK. The CDR3 runs to 15 residues. Deletions cut 0 bases from V and 5 bases from J, with 10 bases between. CDR3 sequence reads: CASSQESAVTGELFF. The CDR3 nucleotides are TGTGCCAGCAGCCAAGAGTCGGCAGTTACCGGGGAGCTGTTTTTT. Full variable domain (outside the CDR3, taken from reference TRBV14 and TRBJ2-2): EAGVTQFPSHSVIEKGQTVTLRCDPISGHDNLYWYRRVMGKEIKFLLHFVKESKQDESGMPNNRFLAERTGGTYSTLKVQPAELEDSGVYFCASSQESAVTGELFFGEGSRLTVL.

This clonotype was counted between two and nine times. The chain links TRBV5-1 to TRBJ1-5; 7 nucleotides line up with TRBD1. The CDR3 has 13 residues. Trimming at V came to 5 bases and at J to 5 bases, leaving 4 bases not matched to a gene. CDR1 SGHRS and CDR2 YFSETQ come from the germline V gene. CDR3 DNA: TGCGCCAGCAGAGGGACAGATGATCAGCCCCAGCATTTT. Protein: CASRGTDDQPQHF.

The genes are TRBV5-1 and TRBJ2-7, with D possibly matching TRBD1 (5 bases). The CDR3 length is 14 residues. Per germline, CDR1 SGHRS and CDR2 YFSETQ. The V gene lost 3 bases and the J gene lost 2 bases, with 12 bases spanning the gap. The CDR3 DNA reads TGCGCCAGCAGCTCAGGGCGACCCACCTACGAGCAGTACTTC. This sequence encodes CASSSGRPTYEQYF.

This clonotype was counted at least ten times. The genes are TRBV12-3 or TRBV12-4 and TRBJ2-3; 8 bases are shared with TRBD2. CDR3 size: 16 residues. V lost 5 bases, J lost 0 bases, and 7 bases stayed unmatched. CDR3 bases: TGTGCCAGCAGTCCAGCGGGGGTGGCTAGCACAGATACGCAGTATTTT. Translated, it gives CASSPAGVASTDTQYF.

This clonotype was detected only a few times. The genes are TRBV4-1 and TRBJ1-5; 8 bases are a match to TRBD1. The CDR3 covers 16 residues. Germline CDR1 and CDR2: MGHRA and YSYEKL. The ends lost 3 bases at V and 6 bases at J; junction bases unmatched: 10. CDR3 DNA sequence: TGCGCCAGCAGCCAGCTTGACAGGGGTGAAGGTCAGCCCCAGCATTTT. It translates to CASSQLDRGEGQPQHF.

The table lists this clonotype with many counts. The rearrangement joins TRBV12-3 or TRBV12-4 to TRBJ2-1; D is unclear. V was clipped by 3 bases and J by 2 bases, with 8 bases between them. The CDR3 has 14 amino acids. The CDR3, as DNA: TGTGCCAGCAGTTTGCAAAGCCCCTACAATGAGCAGTTCTTC. Translation gives CASSLQSPYNEQFF.